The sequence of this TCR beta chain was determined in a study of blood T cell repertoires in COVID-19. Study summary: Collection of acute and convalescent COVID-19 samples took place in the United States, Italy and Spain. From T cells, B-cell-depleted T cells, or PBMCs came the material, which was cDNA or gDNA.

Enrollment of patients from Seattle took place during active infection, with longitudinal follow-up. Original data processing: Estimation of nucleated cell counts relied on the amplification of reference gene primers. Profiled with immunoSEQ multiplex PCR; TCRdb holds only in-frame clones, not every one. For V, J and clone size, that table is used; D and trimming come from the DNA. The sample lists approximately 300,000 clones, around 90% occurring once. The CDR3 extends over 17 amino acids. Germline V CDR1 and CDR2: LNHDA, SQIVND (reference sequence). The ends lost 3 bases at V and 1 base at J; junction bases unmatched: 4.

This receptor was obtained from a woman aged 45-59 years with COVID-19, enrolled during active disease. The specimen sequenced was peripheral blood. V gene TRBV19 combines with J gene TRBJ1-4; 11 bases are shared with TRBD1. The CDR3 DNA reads TGTGCCAGTAGTATTCGGGGGACAGGGGGAACTAATGAAAAACTGTTTTTT. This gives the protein CASSIRGTGGTNEKLFF.